This entry describes one T cell receptor beta chain. Its antigen is unknown. No base quality values were provided; no much bigger clone lies one nucleotide off. This sample was taken from a study of blood T cells in healthy people across ages (dated by TCRdb to between 2014 and 2017). Background for the entire study: In model experiments, template switching captured about one uniquely barcoded TCR beta cDNA molecule for every two T cells. Using the same blood draw, the study looked at two additional independent replicas of 1 million unique cDNA reads for two donors, one aged 18 to 30 and the other aged 80 or older. Using deep sequencing normalized with unique cDNA molecular identifiers, the study measured how TCR beta repertoire diversity changes with age. To avoid experimental bias, donors of different ages were distributed randomly across sequencing lanes. The donors were divided into four age groups: young (average roughly 15 years), middle-aged (over 35), aged (approximately 62) and long-lived (more than 75).

The roughly 42 donors, aged 6 to 90 years, were systemically healthy Caucasian individuals from Russia. Each donor gave ten milliliters of peripheral blood, drawn into EDTA-treated Vacutainer tubes. PBMCs were isolated by Ficoll-Paque density-gradient centrifugation, with at least 6.5 million obtained per sample. Total RNA was extracted from PBMCs with Trizol reagent, with at least 5.5 micrograms obtained per sample. Naive CD45RAhigh/CD27high T cell percentages were measured by flow cytometry on a PBMC aliquot from every donor. Receptor libraries were prepared by 5' RACE. Instrument on record: Illumina HiSeq 2500. The second PCR ran for roughly 7 to 12 cycles and used a J-beta primer mix along with a sample-barcoded 5' primer. A template-switch 5' adaptor carrying 12 random nucleotides introduced a unique molecular identifier onto each TCR beta cDNA molecule. Each sample yielded at least 2.5 million CDR3-containing paired-end reads. First-strand cDNA synthesis was performed from all RNA using the Mint cDNA synthesis kit, with priming by a TRBC-specific oligonucleotide. After uracil-DNA glycosylase treatment, a first 18-cycle PCR used universal primers M1SS and BC2_uni_R on all cDNA. Turning to the authors' computational methods: Each sample was normalized by randomly selecting 1 million high-quality reads, each carrying a distinct molecular identifier. Reads with shared molecular identifiers were discarded instead of being binned into consensus sequences. MiTCR, run with a Q25 quality threshold and the strictest error-elimination algorithm, handled CDR3 identification, clonotype clustering and error correction. Lower-bound total TCR beta diversity was estimated with a nonparametric unseen species model using Euler transformation. TCRdb passed the public sequencing reads through fastp at Q25 and MiXCR, retaining productive beta sequences. Every distinct CDR3 protein forms one entry, paired with its most common genes and DNA. None of the V and J calls come from the authors' own analysis; TCRdb made them. The sample contains 550,000 to 750,000 distinct CDR3 sequences, about 21% of them found a single time. 3% to 4% of the sample is taken by the ten largest.

The germline V gene (reference sequence) specifies LGHDT as CDR1 and YNNKEL as CDR2. The CDR3 measures 15 amino acids from cysteine to phenylalanine. The entry retains the CDR3 DNA only, 45 bases that are in frame from base 1. The V and J ends are trimmed by 5 bases and 3 bases, leaving 17 bases between them. The study at large found these results: As age increased, observed TCR beta diversity per million T cells dropped in a roughly linear way, and a significant reduction was already evident by age 40. Compared with the aged group, the long-lived group had more naive CD4+ T cells, fewer expanded clones and increased TCR diversity, a pattern suggesting age selection. The percentage of naive T cells measured by flow cytometry correlated strongly with observed TCR beta diversity. Total diversity estimates from one million sequenced T cells were considered lower bounds and underestimates. Bulk unsorted PBMC profiling prevented conclusive comparison of naive and antigen-experienced compartments. Because the CMV infection status of the donors was unknown, age-related changes in expanded clonotypes may potentially have been confounded.

The clonotype originates from a man in his 70s in good health. The rearrangement joined TRBV3-1 to TRBJ2-7; a confident D gene designation cannot be given. Sequencing used blood. The DNA sequence is as follows: TGTGCCAGCAGCTTCACTCCCTCACCGAACTACGAGCAGTACTTC. This codes for CASSFTPSPNYEQYF.